These T cell receptor beta chains were read from a single sample in a study of CD8+CD57+ T cells in acquired aplastic anemia. TCRdb recomputed calls from the reads with MiXCR, one row per CDR3 protein. This sample has about 110,000 distinct CDR3 sequences, with approximately 49% found just once. Sequenced input: sorted CD4+, CD8+, or CD8+CD57+ T cells (not recorded which) from PBMCs. Receptors were obtained from a human donor in good health, serving as a control. CDR3s include the opening cysteine and the closing phenylalanine or tryptophan. Each record gives: J gene, D gene, V gene, clone size, CDR3 protein, CDR3 DNA. The D gene is left open where the match is weak. Clone size, where shown, is once, few, many, or a class for clones that have expanded.

>TRBJ1-2|TRBD1|TRBV25-1|NA
CASSEVLGPGQGLKSGYTF
TGTGCCAGCAGTGAAGTGTTAGGGCCGGGACAGGGTCTTAAATCTGGCTACACCTTC
>TRBJ2-1|TRBD2|TRBV11-2|NA
CASSLRWGGTGNEQFF
TGTGCCAGCAGCCTCCGCTGGGGGGGGACTGGCAATGAGCAGTTCTTC
>TRBJ1-2|NA|TRBV9|NA
CASSAGTLGGYTF
TGTGCCAGCAGCGCGGGGACATTGGGTGGCTACACCTTC
>TRBJ2-1|TRBD2|TRBV4-2|few
CASSSGGLSYNEQFF
TGTGCCAGCAGTTCGGGGGGGCTCTCCTACAATGAGCAGTTCTTC
>TRBJ2-7|NA|TRBV29-1|NA
CSVEDQRGAAYEQHF
TGCAGCGTTGAAGATCAGAGGGGCGCCGCCTACGAGCAGCACTTC
>TRBJ2-7|TRBD2|TRBV2|few
CASRLAGAYEQYF
TGTGCCAGCAGACTAGCGGGGGCCTACGAGCAGTACTTC
>TRBJ2-7|NA|TRBV2|NA
CASSEGSWSPYF
TGTGCCAGCAGTGAAGGGTCATGGTCCCCGTACTTC
>TRBJ2-1|TRBD2|TRBV10-1|NA
CASSARLAGIGEQFF
TGCGCCAGCAGTGCGCGACTAGCGGGAATCGGTGAGCAGTTCTTC
>TRBJ2-1|TRBD2|TRBV9|NA
CASSVAGGTSENTEQFF
TGTGCCAGCAGCGTAGCTGGAGGGACTAGCGAAAACACTGAGCAGTTCTTC
>TRBJ1-5|TRBD1|TRBV9|many
CASSAGQGDIFNQPQHF
TGTGCCAGCAGCGCGGGACAGGGTGATATCTTCAATCAGCCCCAGCATTTT
>TRBJ1-1|NA|TRBV19|NA
CASSIEGMPEAFF
TGTGCCAGTAGTATAGAGGGGATGCCAGAAGCTTTCTTT
>TRBJ2-7|TRBD1|TRBV6-5|few
CASSLGQGGSSYEQYF
TGTGCCAGCAGTTTAGGACAGGGGGGCAGCTCCTACGAGCAGTACTTC